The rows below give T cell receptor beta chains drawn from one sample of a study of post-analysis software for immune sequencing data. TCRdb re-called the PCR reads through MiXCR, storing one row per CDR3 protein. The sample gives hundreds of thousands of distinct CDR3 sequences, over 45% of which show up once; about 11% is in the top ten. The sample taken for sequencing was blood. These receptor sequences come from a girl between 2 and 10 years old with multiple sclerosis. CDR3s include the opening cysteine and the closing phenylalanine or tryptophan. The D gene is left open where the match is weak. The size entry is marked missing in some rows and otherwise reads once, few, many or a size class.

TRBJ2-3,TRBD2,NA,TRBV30,CAWSSERGGVDTQYF,TGTGCCTGGAGTTCCGAGCGGGGGGGTGTGGATACGCAGTATTTT
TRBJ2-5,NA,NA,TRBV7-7,CASSPAMRTYQETQYF,TGTGCTAGCAGCCCTGCTATGCGGACCTACCAAGAGACCCAGTACTTC
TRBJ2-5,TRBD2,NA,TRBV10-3,CAISREIAGFQETQYF,TGTGCCATCAGCCGGGAGATAGCGGGGTTCCAAGAGACCCAGTACTTC
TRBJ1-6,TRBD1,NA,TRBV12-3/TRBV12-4,CASSLVGQGGSPLHF,TGTGCCAGCAGTTTAGTAGGGCAGGGGGGCTCACCCCTCCACTTT
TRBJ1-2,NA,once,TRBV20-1,CSAPAAGTQAGYTF,TGCAGTGCTCCTGCCGCAGGGACACAGGCCGGCTACACCTTC
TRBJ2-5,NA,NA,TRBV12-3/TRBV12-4,CASSLAMGRETQYF,TGTGCCAGCAGTTTAGCTATGGGGAGGGAGACCCAGTACTTC
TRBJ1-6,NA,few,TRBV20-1,CSAGAGVGYNSPLHF,TGCAGTGCTGGGGCGGGGGTGGGTTATAATTCACCCCTCCACTTT
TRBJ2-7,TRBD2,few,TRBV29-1,CSVDGTSGSSYEQYF,TGCAGCGTTGATGGGACTAGCGGGAGTTCCTACGAGCAGTACTTC
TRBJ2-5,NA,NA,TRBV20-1,CSAREGNRQETQYF,TGCAGTGCTAGAGAAGGAAACAGACAAGAGACCCAGTACTTC
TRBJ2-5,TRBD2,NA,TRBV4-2,CASSQDDSGRAWETQYF,TGTGCCAGCAGCCAAGACGATAGCGGGAGGGCCTGGGAGACCCAGTACTTC
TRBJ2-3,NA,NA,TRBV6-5,CASSSGEGADTRYF,TGTGCCAGCAGTTCCGGGGAGGGGGCAGATACGCGGTATTTT
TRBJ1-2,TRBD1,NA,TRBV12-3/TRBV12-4,CASSSRQGGAGYTF,TGTGCCAGCAGTTCCCGACAGGGCGGAGCTGGCTACACCTTC
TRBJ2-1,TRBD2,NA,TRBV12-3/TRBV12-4,CASKGLVSGFEQFF,TGTGCCAGCAAAGGACTAGTGAGTGGGTTTGAGCAGTTCTTC
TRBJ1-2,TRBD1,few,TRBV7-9,CASSLGTGIYGYTF,TGTGCCAGCAGCTTAGGGACAGGGATCTATGGCTACACCTTC
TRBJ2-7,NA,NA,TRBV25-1,CASSEGLKQYF,TGTGCCAGCAGTGAAGGTTTAAAGCAGTACTTC
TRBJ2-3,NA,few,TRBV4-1,CASSPLGGEGPPDTQYF,TGCGCCAGCAGCCCCCTAGGGGGGGAGGGCCCCCCAGATACGCAGTATTTT